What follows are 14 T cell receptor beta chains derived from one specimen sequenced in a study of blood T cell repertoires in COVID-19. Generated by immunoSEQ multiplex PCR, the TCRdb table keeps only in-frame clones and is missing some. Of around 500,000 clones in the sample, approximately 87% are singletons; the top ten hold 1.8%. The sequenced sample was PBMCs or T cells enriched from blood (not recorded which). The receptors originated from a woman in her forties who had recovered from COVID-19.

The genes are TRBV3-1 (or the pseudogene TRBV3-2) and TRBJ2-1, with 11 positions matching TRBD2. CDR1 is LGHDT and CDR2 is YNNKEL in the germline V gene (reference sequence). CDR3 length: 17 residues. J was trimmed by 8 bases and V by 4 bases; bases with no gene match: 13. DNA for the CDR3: TGTGCCAGCAGCCCCCAGGGGCTAGCGGGAGGCCTCTATGAGCAGTTCTTC. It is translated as CASSPQGLAGGLYEQFF.

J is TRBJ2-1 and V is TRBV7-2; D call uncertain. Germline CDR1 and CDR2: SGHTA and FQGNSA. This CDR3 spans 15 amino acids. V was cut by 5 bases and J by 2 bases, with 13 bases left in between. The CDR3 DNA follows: TGTGCCAGCAGCGCCACCAGGTCAACCTACAATGAGCAGTTCTTC. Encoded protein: CASSATRSTYNEQFF.

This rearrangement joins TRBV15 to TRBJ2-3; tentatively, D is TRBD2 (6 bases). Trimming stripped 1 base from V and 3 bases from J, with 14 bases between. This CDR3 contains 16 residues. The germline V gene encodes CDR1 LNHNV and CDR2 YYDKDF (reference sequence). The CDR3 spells CATSRVGGETTDTQYF. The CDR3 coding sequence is TGTGCCACCAGCAGAGTCGGAGGGGAAACGACAGATACGCAGTATTTT.

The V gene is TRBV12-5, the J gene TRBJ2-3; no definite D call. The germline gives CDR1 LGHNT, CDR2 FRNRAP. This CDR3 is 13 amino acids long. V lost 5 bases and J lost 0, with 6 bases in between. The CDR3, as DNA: TGTGCTAGTGGTCCGAGTAGCACAGATACGCAGTATTTT. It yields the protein CASGPSSTDTQYF. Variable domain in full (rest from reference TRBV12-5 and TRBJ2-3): DARVTQTPRHKVTEMGQEVTMRCQPILGHNTVFWYRQTMMQGLELLAYFRNRAPLDDSGMPKDRFSAEMPDATLATLKIQPSEPRDSAVYFCASGPSSTDTQYFGPGTRLTVL.

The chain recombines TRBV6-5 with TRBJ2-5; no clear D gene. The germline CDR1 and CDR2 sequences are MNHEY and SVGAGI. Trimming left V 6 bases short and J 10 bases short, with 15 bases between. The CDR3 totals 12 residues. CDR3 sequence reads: CASRSPRFSQYF. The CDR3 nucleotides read TGTGCCAGCAGGTCCCCCAGGTTTAGCCAGTACTTC.

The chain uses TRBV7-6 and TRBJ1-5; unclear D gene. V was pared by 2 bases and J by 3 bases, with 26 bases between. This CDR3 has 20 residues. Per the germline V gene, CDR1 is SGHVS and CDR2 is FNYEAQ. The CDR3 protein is CASSLRRAGREHPDNQPQHF. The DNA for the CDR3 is TGTGCCAGCAGCTTAAGGCGTGCGGGAAGGGAACATCCGGACAATCAGCCCCAGCATTTT.

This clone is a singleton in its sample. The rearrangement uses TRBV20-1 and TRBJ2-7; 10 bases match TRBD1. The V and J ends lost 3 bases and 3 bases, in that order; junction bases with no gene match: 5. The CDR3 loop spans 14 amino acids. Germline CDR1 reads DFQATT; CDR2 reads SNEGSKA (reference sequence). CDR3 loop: CSASETGGYYEQYF. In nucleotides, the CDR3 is TGCAGTGCTAGTGAGACAGGGGGCTACTACGAGCAGTACTTC.

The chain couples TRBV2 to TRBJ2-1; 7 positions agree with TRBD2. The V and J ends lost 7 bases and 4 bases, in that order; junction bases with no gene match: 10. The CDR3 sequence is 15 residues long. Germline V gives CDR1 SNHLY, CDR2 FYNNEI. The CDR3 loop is CASKWGAGSYNEQFF. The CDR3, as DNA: TGTGCCAGCAAGTGGGGAGCGGGATCATACAATGAGCAGTTCTTC.

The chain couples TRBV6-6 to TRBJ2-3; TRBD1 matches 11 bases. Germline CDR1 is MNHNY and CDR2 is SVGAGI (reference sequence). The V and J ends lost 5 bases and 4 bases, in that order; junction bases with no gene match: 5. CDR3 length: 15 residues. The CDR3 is CASSRTGGSADTQYF. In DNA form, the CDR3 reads TGTGCCAGCAGTAGGACAGGGGGCAGCGCAGATACGCAGTATTTT.

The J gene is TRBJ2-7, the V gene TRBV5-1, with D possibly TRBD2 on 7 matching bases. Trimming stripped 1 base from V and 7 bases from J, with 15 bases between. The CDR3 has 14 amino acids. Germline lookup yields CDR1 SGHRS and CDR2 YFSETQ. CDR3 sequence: CASSLKQAGAEQYF. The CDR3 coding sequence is TGCGCCAGCAGCTTGAAACAGGCGGGGGCTGAGCAGTACTTC. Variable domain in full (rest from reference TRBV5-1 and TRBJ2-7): KAGVTQTPRYLIKTRGQQVTLSCSPISGHRSVSWYQQTPGQGLQFLFEYFSETQRNKGNFPGRFSGRQFSNSRSEMNVSTLELGDSALYLCASSLKQAGAEQYFGPGTRLTVT.

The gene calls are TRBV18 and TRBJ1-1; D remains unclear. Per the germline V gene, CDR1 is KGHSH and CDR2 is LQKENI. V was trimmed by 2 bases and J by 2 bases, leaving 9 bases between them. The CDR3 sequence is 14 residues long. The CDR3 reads CASSPTDGNTEAFF. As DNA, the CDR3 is TGTGCCAGCTCACCAACAGATGGCAACACTGAAGCTTTCTTT.

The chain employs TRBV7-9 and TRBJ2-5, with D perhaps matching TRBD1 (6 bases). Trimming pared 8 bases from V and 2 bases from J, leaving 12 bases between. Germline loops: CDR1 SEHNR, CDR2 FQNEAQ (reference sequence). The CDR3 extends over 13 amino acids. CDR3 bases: TGTGCCAGCCGACGCAGGGGTCAAGAGACCCAGTACTTC. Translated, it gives CASRRRGQETQYF.

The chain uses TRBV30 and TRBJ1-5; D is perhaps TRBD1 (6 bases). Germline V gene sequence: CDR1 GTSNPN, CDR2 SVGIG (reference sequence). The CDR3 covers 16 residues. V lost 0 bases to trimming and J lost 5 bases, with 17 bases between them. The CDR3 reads CAWSVEQGRVHQPQHF. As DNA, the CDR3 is TGTGCCTGGAGTGTAGAGCAGGGGAGGGTCCATCAGCCCCAGCATTTT.

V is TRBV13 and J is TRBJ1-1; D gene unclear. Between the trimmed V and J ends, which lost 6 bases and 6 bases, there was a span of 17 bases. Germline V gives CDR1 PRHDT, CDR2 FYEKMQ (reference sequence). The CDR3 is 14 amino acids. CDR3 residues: CASRKDTVGAEAFF. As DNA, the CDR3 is TGTGCCAGCAGAAAAGACACGGTCGGCGCTGAAGCTTTCTTT. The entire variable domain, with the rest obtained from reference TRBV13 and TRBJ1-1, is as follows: AAGVIQSPRHLIKEKRETATLKCYPIPRHDTVYWYQQGPGQDPQFLISFYEKMQSDKGSIPDRFSAQQFSDYHSELNMSSLELGDSALYFCASRKDTVGAEAFFGQGTRLTVV.